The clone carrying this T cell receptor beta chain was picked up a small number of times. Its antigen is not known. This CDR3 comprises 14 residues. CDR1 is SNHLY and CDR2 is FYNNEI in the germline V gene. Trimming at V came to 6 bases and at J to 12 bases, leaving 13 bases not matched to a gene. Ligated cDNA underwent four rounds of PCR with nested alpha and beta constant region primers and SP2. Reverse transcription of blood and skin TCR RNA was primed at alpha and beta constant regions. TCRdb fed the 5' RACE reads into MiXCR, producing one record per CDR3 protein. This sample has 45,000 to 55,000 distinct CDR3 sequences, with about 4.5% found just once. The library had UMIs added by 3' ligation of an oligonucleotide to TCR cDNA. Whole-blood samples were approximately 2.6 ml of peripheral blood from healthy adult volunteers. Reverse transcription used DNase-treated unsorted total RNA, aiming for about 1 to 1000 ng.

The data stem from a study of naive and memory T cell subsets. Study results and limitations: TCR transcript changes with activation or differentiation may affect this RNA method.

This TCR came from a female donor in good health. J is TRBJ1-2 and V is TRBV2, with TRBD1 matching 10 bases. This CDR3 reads CASRPPGQGVGDTF. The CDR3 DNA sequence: TGTGCCAGCAGACCCCCTGGACAGGGGGTAGGCGACACCTTC.